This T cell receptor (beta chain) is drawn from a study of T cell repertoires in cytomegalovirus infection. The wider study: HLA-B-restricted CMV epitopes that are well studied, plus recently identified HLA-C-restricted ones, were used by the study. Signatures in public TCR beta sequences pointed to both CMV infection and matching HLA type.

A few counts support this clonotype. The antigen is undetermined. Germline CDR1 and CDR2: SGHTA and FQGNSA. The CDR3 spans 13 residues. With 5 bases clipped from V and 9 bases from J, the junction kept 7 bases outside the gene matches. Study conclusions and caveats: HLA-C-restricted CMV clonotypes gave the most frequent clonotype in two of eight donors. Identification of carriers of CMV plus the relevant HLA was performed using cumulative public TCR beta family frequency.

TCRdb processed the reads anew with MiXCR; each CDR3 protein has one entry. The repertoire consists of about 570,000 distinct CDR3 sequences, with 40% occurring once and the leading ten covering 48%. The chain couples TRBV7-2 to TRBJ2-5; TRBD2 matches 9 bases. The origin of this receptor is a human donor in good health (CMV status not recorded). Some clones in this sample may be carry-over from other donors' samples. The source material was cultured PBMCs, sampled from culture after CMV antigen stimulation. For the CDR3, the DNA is TGTGCCAGCAGCCCCGGGACTAGCAGCCCCCAGTACTTC. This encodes CASSPGTSSPQYF.